This TCR beta chain was recovered during a study of blood T cell repertoires in COVID-19. In the original analysis: The assay estimated nucleated cells by amplifying reference gene primers. Produced via immunoSEQ multiplex PCR; TCRdb's table is partial and in-frame only. That table furnishes V, J and clone size, whereas the DNA furnished D and trimming. This sample yields under 85,000 clones, of which approximately 87% are seen a single time; roughly 18% belongs to the top ten. The receptor's source is a man older than 75 in a cohort sampled during active COVID-19. Sample: peripheral blood.

The chain's CDR3 is CASSWGGLAGSTGELFF. The CDR3 bases are TGTGCCAGCAGCTGGGGTGGACTAGCGGGGAGCACCGGGGAGCTGTTTTTT. This chain uses TRBV5-4 with TRBJ2-2, with TRBD2 matching over 12 bases. Trimming at V came to 3 bases and at J to 4 bases, leaving 7 bases not matched to a gene. Germline loops: CDR1 SGHNT, CDR2 YYREEE (reference sequence). The CDR3 consists of 17 residues.